This TCR beta chain was profiled in a study of blood T cell repertoires in COVID-19. For the study at large: COVID-19 samples, acute and convalescent, were from the United States, Italy and Spain. The cDNA or gDNA used as material had been derived from T cells, B-cell-depleted T cells, or PBMCs.

Germline assignment: CDR1 LNHDA and CDR2 SQIVND (reference sequence). There are 10 residues in the CDR3. In the study's own analysis: Researchers report that nucleated cell counts were estimated from reference gene primer amplification. Assay used: immunoSEQ multiplex PCR; TCRdb lists only in-frame clones, some missing. V, J and clone size are taken as reported in that table, and D and trimming were inferred from the DNA itself. The repertoire consists of 200,000 to 250,000 clones, with about nine tenths occurring once and the leading ten covering about 2.5%. This clone was picked up one time. The sequence was collected from a woman aged 55-69 years with acute or convalescent COVID-19. V is TRBV19 and J is TRBJ2-1; D possibly corresponds to TRBD1 (5 bases). The source material was peripheral blood. CDR3 sequence: CSAGYNEQFF. CDR3 coding DNA: TGTTCCGCAGGGTACAATGAGCAGTTCTTC.